These T cell receptor beta chains were read from a single sample in a study of blood T cell repertoires in COVID-19. Here immunoSEQ multiplex PCR was the method, and the copy in TCRdb shows in-frame clones only, minus some. The data contain around 300,000 clones, about 88% of them singletons. Sequencing used PBMCs or T cells enriched from blood (not recorded which). These receptor sequences come from a woman aged 55-69 years in a cohort exposed to, infected with or recovered from COVID-19 (not recorded which). Both conserved end residues are part of each CDR3. Each record gives: clone size, D gene, V gene, J gene, CDR3 DNA, CDR3 protein. The D gene is left open where the match is weak. Some rows have no size entry. The others give once, few or many, or a class for an expanded clone.

clone_size: few
d_call: -
v_call: TRBV7-8
j_call: TRBJ2-6
cdr3_nt: TGTGCCAGCAGTGTACAGGGAACTGGGGCCAACGTCCTGACTTTC
cdr3_aa: CASSVQGTGANVLTF

clone_size: -
d_call: TRBD2
v_call: TRBV7-8
j_call: TRBJ2-1
cdr3_nt: TGTGCCAGCAGCTCTGGACTAGTGGGCTCCTACAATGAGCAGTTCTTC
cdr3_aa: CASSSGLVGSYNEQFF

clone_size: -
d_call: -
v_call: TRBV3-1/TRBV3-2
j_call: TRBJ2-7
cdr3_nt: TGTGCCAGCAGCCAAGTTGAACAGTCCTACGAGCAGTACTTC
cdr3_aa: CASSQVEQSYEQYF

clone_size: -
d_call: TRBD1
v_call: TRBV5-6
j_call: TRBJ1-5
cdr3_nt: TGTGCCAGCAGCCTCCGGGACAGGGGGCGTAATCAGCCCCAGCATTTT
cdr3_aa: CASSLRDRGRNQPQHF

clone_size: few
d_call: -
v_call: TRBV18
j_call: TRBJ2-7
cdr3_nt: TGTGCCAGCTCGTCGGACAGTGCCGCCTACGAGCAGTACTTC
cdr3_aa: CASSSDSAAYEQYF

clone_size: -
d_call: TRBD1
v_call: TRBV7-9
j_call: TRBJ1-4
cdr3_nt: TGTGCCAGCAGCCGTAACAGGGGAAGTAATGAAAAACTGTTTTTT
cdr3_aa: CASSRNRGSNEKLFF

clone_size: -
d_call: TRBD2
v_call: TRBV4-1
j_call: TRBJ2-1
cdr3_nt: TGCGCCAGCAGCCGGATCTTGAACGGACTAGCGGATTCCTACAATGAGCAGTTCTTC
cdr3_aa: CASSRILNGLADSYNEQFF

clone_size: -
d_call: -
v_call: TRBV25-1
j_call: TRBJ2-7
cdr3_nt: TGTGCCAGCAGTGAAATAGGGACATTCTTCGACTACGAGCAGTACTTC
cdr3_aa: CASSEIGTFFDYEQYF

clone_size: -
d_call: -
v_call: TRBV7-9
j_call: TRBJ2-2
cdr3_nt: TGTGCCAGCAGCTCCAGGGGCTTGAGGACCGGGGAGCTGTTTTTT
cdr3_aa: CASSSRGLRTGELFF

clone_size: -
d_call: TRBD1
v_call: TRBV19
j_call: TRBJ1-6
cdr3_nt: TGTGCCAGTAAATGGCAGGGGGCCGATTCACCCCTCCACTTT
cdr3_aa: CASKWQGADSPLHF

clone_size: once
d_call: TRBD2
v_call: TRBV7-2
j_call: TRBJ2-5
cdr3_nt: TGTGCCAGCAGCTCAACGCGGACTAGGGCGGAGACCCAGTACTTC
cdr3_aa: CASSSTRTRAETQYF

clone_size: -
d_call: TRBD2
v_call: TRBV6-5
j_call: TRBJ2-1
cdr3_nt: TGTGCCAGCAGTTCCGACGGAGCGGGAGGCTACAATGAGCAGTTCTTC
cdr3_aa: CASSSDGAGGYNEQFF

clone_size: -
d_call: TRBD1
v_call: TRBV5-4
j_call: TRBJ1-4
cdr3_nt: TGTGCCAGCAGCCCTGATCCAGGGACAGGGGAAGAAAAACTGTTTTTT
cdr3_aa: CASSPDPGTGEEKLFF

clone_size: -
d_call: TRBD1
v_call: TRBV2
j_call: TRBJ1-6
cdr3_nt: TGTGCCAGCAGAGATCCTCGACAGGGAGGCTATAATTCACCCCTCCACTTT
cdr3_aa: CASRDPRQGGYNSPLHF

clone_size: -
d_call: TRBD2
v_call: TRBV14
j_call: TRBJ2-7
cdr3_nt: TGTGCCAGCAGCTTCCCTCCGCGGGAGGGCCTTTACGAGCAGTACTTC
cdr3_aa: CASSFPPREGLYEQYF

clone_size: few
d_call: -
v_call: TRBV11-2
j_call: TRBJ2-2
cdr3_nt: TGTGCCAGCAGCTTAGATAGCACCGGGGAGCTGTTTTTT
cdr3_aa: CASSLDSTGELFF

clone_size: -
d_call: TRBD1
v_call: TRBV6-1
j_call: TRBJ2-7
cdr3_nt: TGTGCCAGCAGTGTGATACAGGGGGAAAACTCCTACGAGCAGTACTTC
cdr3_aa: CASSVIQGENSYEQYF

clone_size: -
d_call: TRBD1
v_call: TRBV5-1
j_call: TRBJ2-7
cdr3_nt: TGCGCCAGCAGCTTGGGTCCAGGGGGCTACGAGCAGTACTTC
cdr3_aa: CASSLGPGGYEQYF

clone_size: few
d_call: -
v_call: TRBV7-2
j_call: TRBJ2-2
cdr3_nt: TGTGCCAGCAGCTTACCGGGACTCCTTGCCGGGGAGCTGTTTTTT
cdr3_aa: CASSLPGLLAGELFF

clone_size: -
d_call: -
v_call: TRBV9
j_call: TRBJ2-3
cdr3_nt: TGTGCCAGCAGCGTAGCTACCTGGACAAACACAGATACGCAGTATTTT
cdr3_aa: CASSVATWTNTDTQYF

clone_size: -
d_call: -
v_call: TRBV27
j_call: TRBJ2-7
cdr3_nt: TGTGCCAGCAGTTTATTACCAATGGCGAGCGGCCCCTACGAGCAGTACTTC
cdr3_aa: CASSLLPMASGPYEQYF

clone_size: once
d_call: -
v_call: TRBV3-1/TRBV3-2
j_call: TRBJ2-7
cdr3_nt: TGTGCCAGCAGCCAAGACCGGAGGGCTTTATACGAGCAGTACTTC
cdr3_aa: CASSQDRRALYEQYF

clone_size: once
d_call: TRBD2
v_call: TRBV11-2
j_call: TRBJ2-7
cdr3_nt: TGTGCCAGCAGCTTAGCCGTCCCTGGAGGAGCGGGAGAGTACGAGCAGTACTTC
cdr3_aa: CASSLAVPGGAGEYEQYF

clone_size: once
d_call: TRBD2
v_call: TRBV4-1
j_call: TRBJ2-1
cdr3_nt: TGCGCCAGCAGCCAGACTAGCGGGAGGGCATCTGAGCAGTTCTTC
cdr3_aa: CASSQTSGRASEQFF

clone_size: -
d_call: -
v_call: TRBV6-6
j_call: TRBJ1-4
cdr3_nt: TGTGCCAGCAGTTACGGAAGGGGTATAAATGAAAAACTGTTTTTT
cdr3_aa: CASSYGRGINEKLFF